This T cell receptor (beta chain) derives from a study of cytomegalovirus exposure and HLA in healthy donors. Overall study context: Earlier results showed 117 million unique TCR beta sequences derived from about 179 million T cells.

The PCR had 60 Vbeta and 13 Jbeta primers. Clones were sequenced by immunoSEQ multiplex PCR, and TCRdb holds only the in-frame ones, with some missing. The table lists approximately 150,000 clones, approximately 68% of them singletons, with over 2% in the top ten. The V segment lost 3 bases and the J segment 5 bases; nucleotides outside the gene matches: 3. The CDR3 consists of 13 residues. Per the germline V gene, CDR1 is ENHRY and CDR2 is SYGVKD. The study, taken as a whole, reports: An analysis was carried out at a later point. It showed that HLA-associated TCR beta chains were more clonally expanded than equally common non-associated chains.

In the case of this clone: Its specificity is unknown.

What was sequenced was PBMCs. The rearrangement joins TRBV10-3 to TRBJ2-7, with TRBD1 identical over 8 bases. The TCR sequence derives from a middle-aged man in good health and CMV-seronegative. The DNA of the CDR3 is TGTGCCATCAGTGAAAGGGACAGGCACGAGCAGTACTTC. Protein product: CAISERDRHEQYF.